These T cell receptor beta chains were read from a single sample in a study of T-cell reconstitution after alpha-beta-depleted transplantation in children. TCRdb passed the PCR reads through MiXCR, listing each CDR3 protein once. The sample contains some 180,000 distinct CDR3 sequences, roughly 7% of which appear only once. The sequences come from PBMCs, collected before TCRalphabeta/CD19-depleted stem cell transplant. The receptors originated from a boy aged 2 to 10 with acute lymphoblastic leukemia, due to receive a stem cell transplant. Each CDR3 is given with its conserved first and last residue. D genes are given only for firm matches. Only part of the rows carry a size: once, few, many, or a class if the clone is expanded.

D	V	size	J	DNA	CDR3
-	TRBV2	many	TRBJ2-1	TGTGCCAGCACGGGCAATGAGCAGTTCTTC	CASTGNEQFF
-	TRBV10-3	many	TRBJ2-2	TGTGCCATCAGTGAGGGACTACACACCGGGGAGCTGTTTTTT	CAISEGLHTGELFF
-	TRBV29-1	-	TRBJ1-5	TGCAGCGTTGTAGACAGCCCCGGTCAGCCCCAGCATTTT	CSVVDSPGQPQHF
TRBD2	TRBV7-2	many	TRBJ2-1	TGTGCCAGCAGCTCCCAGCGGGGGCCCTACAATGAGCAGTTCTTC	CASSSQRGPYNEQFF
-	TRBV29-1	many	TRBJ1-1	TGCAGCGTTGACTCTATAGAGAACACTGAAGCTTTCTTT	CSVDSIENTEAFF
-	TRBV2	-	TRBJ1-4	TGTGCCAGCAGTCCCGGGGGGTTCGCCTCTACTAATGAAAAACTGTTTTTT	CASSPGGFASTNEKLFF
-	TRBV5-1	few	TRBJ1-1	TGCGCCAGCAGCTTGGGAGCAGGAGGTGGCATGAACACTGAAGCTTTCTTT	CASSLGAGGGMNTEAFF
-	TRBV28	many	TRBJ1-1	TGTGCCAGCAGTTTGGTAGGGGCCACTGAAGCTTTCTTT	CASSLVGATEAFF
TRBD2	TRBV10-3	many	TRBJ2-7	TGTGCCATCAGTCCACTGGGCGTGGTAGCGGGAGACTACGAGCAGTACTTC	CAISPLGVVAGDYEQYF
TRBD2	TRBV13	many	TRBJ2-3	TGTGCCAGCAGCTTAGGAGTTGGGACTAGCGGGACTAGCACAGATACGCAGTATTTT	CASSLGVGTSGTSTDTQYF